This T cell receptor (beta chain) was sequenced for a study of T cells in Graves' hyperthyroidism and ophthalmopathy (dated by TCRdb to between 2018 and 2020). Background for the entire study: Peripheral blood was collected at initial diagnosis, before any treatment. Prospective prediction of ophthalmopathy was tested in an independent validation cohort consisting of fewer than 20 hyperthyroidism patients and approximately 16 patients who later progressed to ophthalmopathy. To identify TCR V-J signatures that set the groups apart, the researchers used a discovery cohort of about a hundred patients, made up of 43 with Graves' ophthalmopathy and some 58 with stable Graves' hyperthyroidism. Thyroid tissue and blood T-cell repertoires from six Graves' hyperthyroidism patients were also compared in the study. For training and testing, the 100 or so patients in the discovery cohort were randomly divided in a 7:3 ratio. The paper describes TCR Vbeta CDR3 sequencing of 130 to 150 peripheral blood samples, made up of 43 ophthalmopathy patients, 70 to 80 hyperthyroidism patients and about 17 progressor patients. After blood sampling, hyperthyroidism patients were treated with methimazole at a starting dose of 30 mg daily, and ophthalmopathy patients were treated with high-dose intravenous methylprednisolone.

Ophthalmopathy patients had moderately to severely active disease, with a Clinical Activity Score of 3 or more, a NOSPECS grade of 4 or more, and a disease duration of less than 3 months. Patients with uncontrolled infections, other autoimmune diseases, pregnancy or lactation were excluded. Clinical symptoms, serum thyroxine and TRAb, thyroid ultrasound, and orbital computed tomography formed the basis for the diagnoses. PBMCs were separated from 10 ml of fresh peripheral blood using Ficoll-Paque density gradient centrifugation. Trizol reagent was used to extract total RNA, and RNA quality was then checked on an Agilent 2100 Bioanalyzer. TCR beta CDR3 regions were amplified from RNA transcripts. A first-round RT-PCR of the TCR CDR3 used the HTBI primer set with the Qiagen OneStep RT-PCR kit. The libraries were constructed in a second round of multiplex PCR and then size-selected and purified. Paired-end sequencing of the libraries was performed with 100 bp reads on an Illumina HiSeq2000. The paper's processing steps were these. SOAPnuke was used to process the raw data, throwing out any read that contained adapters or uncalled bases, had a mean Phred below 15, or lacked an exact constant-primer or identifier match. COPE v1.2.5 was used to merge high-quality paired reads, and clonotypes were defined as unique nucleotide sequences. MiTCR v1.1 was used to align clonotypes to the IMGT TRBV, TRBD and TRBJ reference segments. Only V-J combinations with frequency above 0.0001, covering 99% to 99.2% of repertoires, were analysed. A TCS score was defined as the ratio of F50 (clonal expansion) to E x V (chaos), with BLOSUM62-based TCRdist applied between CDR3 peptides within each V-J. Welch's t-statistics and random forest reduced 500 to 650 V-J features to 13, which were used in a naive Bayes classifier (R e1071). In-frame beta chains were kept once TCRdb had trimmed the public reads at Q25 with fastp and called clones with MiXCR. Rows are unified per CDR3 protein, each entry keeping the most common DNA and genes. TCRdb's processing, not the authors' own work, is the source of the V and J calls. Counted in this sample were 250,000 to 400,000 distinct CDR3 sequences; roughly 13% of them appeared once. The top ten clones comprise almost 35% of the sample.

This clonotype was counted ten times or more. Its antigen has not been determined. No base quality information exists; no much larger clone differs at one position. The paper's findings and limits, for the study overall: Blood samples also contained most of the expanded thyroid clonotypes (frequency above 0.001), which suggests that blood repertoires may reflect thyroid immune responses. In validation, the model predicted progression to ophthalmopathy a median of roughly six months before onset, with approximately 70% sensitivity and just under 75% specificity. No statistical method was used to set the sample size in advance, and investigators knew the group allocation. A 13 V-J signature model separated ophthalmopathy from stable hyperthyroidism, with nearly 90% sensitivity and 81% to 83% specificity in cross-validation and 80%/75% in testing.

CDR1 and CDR2, looked up from the germline V gene, are WSHSY and SAAADI. There are 14 amino acids in the CDR3, from cysteine to phenylalanine inclusive. Kept here is only the CDR3 DNA, which spans 42 bases and is read in frame from base 1. Trimming costs V 7 bases and J 1 base, and their ends lie 10 bases apart. Sequenced: blood. The rearrangement combines TRBV10-2 with TRBJ2-2; no D gene can be assigned with confidence. The receptor was derived from a woman in her 40s with Graves' ophthalmopathy. In nucleotides, the sequence is TGCGCCAGCACCCCATGGGGGAACACCGGGGAGCTGTTTTTT. Its product reads: CASTPWGNTGELFF.